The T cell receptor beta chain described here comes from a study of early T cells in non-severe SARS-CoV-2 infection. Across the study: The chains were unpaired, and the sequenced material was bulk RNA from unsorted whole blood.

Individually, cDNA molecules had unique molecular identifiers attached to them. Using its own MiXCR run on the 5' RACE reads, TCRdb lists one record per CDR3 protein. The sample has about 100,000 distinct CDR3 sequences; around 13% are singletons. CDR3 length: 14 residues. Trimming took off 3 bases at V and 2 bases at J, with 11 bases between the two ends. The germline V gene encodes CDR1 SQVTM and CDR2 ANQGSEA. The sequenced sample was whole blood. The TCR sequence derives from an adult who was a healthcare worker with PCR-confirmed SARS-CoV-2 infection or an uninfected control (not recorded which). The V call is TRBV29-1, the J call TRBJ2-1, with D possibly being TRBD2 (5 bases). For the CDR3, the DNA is TGCAGCGTTGATCTGCGGGCAGCCTACAATGAGCAGTTCTTC. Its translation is CSVDLRAAYNEQFF.